This is a list of T cell receptor beta chains from one sample in a study of T-cell reconstitution after alpha-beta-depleted transplantation in children. MiXCR was run by TCRdb on the PCR reads, yielding one entry per CDR3 protein. The sample contains 440,000 or so distinct CDR3 sequences, roughly a tenth of which appear only once. The material sequenced was PBMCs from the stem cell graft donor, taken from the stem cell graft. Every receptor here comes from a human donor who donated a stem cell graft to a child with acute myeloid leukemia. CDR3s include the opening cysteine and the closing phenylalanine or tryptophan. The D gene is left open where the match is weak. A row's size may be missing; if present it is once, few, many or a size class.

v_call: TRBV10-3
d_call: -
j_call: TRBJ2-2
clone_size: many
cdr3_length: 12
cdr3_aa: CAITSNTGELFF
cdr3_nt: TGTGCCATCACCAGCAACACCGGGGAGCTGTTTTTT

v_call: TRBV4-2
d_call: TRBD2
j_call: TRBJ2-1
clone_size: few
cdr3_length: 20
cdr3_aa: CASSQEGAASGSFSYNEQFF
cdr3_nt: TGTGCCAGCAGCCAAGAAGGAGCGGCTAGCGGGAGTTTCTCCTACAATGAGCAGTTCTTC

v_call: TRBV4-2
d_call: TRBD2
j_call: TRBJ2-5
clone_size: many
cdr3_length: 17
cdr3_aa: CASSPYVTSGEQETQYF
cdr3_nt: TGTGCCAGCAGCCCTTACGTGACTAGCGGGGAGCAAGAGACCCAGTACTTC

v_call: TRBV29-1
d_call: TRBD2
j_call: TRBJ2-7
clone_size: many
cdr3_length: 13
cdr3_aa: CSVETGGGYEQYF
cdr3_nt: TGCAGCGTTGAGACGGGAGGAGGCTACGAGCAGTACTTC

v_call: TRBV7-2
d_call: TRBD1
j_call: TRBJ1-1
clone_size: few
cdr3_length: 16
cdr3_aa: CASSLGTGGGNTEAFF
cdr3_nt: TGTGCCAGCAGCTTAGGGACAGGGGGAGGGAACACTGAAGCTTTCTTT

v_call: TRBV30
d_call: -
j_call: TRBJ2-3
clone_size: -
cdr3_length: 12
cdr3_aa: CAWTPVGDTQYF
cdr3_nt: TGTGCCTGGACCCCAGTCGGGGATACGCAGTATTTT

v_call: TRBV7-2
d_call: TRBD2
j_call: TRBJ2-3
clone_size: few
cdr3_length: 13
cdr3_aa: CASSSRGEDTQYF
cdr3_nt: TGTGCCAGCAGCTCTCGGGGGGAAGATACGCAGTATTTT

v_call: TRBV20-1
d_call: TRBD2
j_call: TRBJ2-1
clone_size: few
cdr3_length: 16
cdr3_aa: CSALIPSGFALNEQFF
cdr3_nt: TGCAGTGCTTTAATCCCTAGCGGGTTTGCCCTGAATGAGCAGTTCTTC

v_call: TRBV12-3/TRBV12-4
d_call: TRBD2
j_call: TRBJ2-3
clone_size: -
cdr3_length: 15
cdr3_aa: CASSSGRQSTDTQYF
cdr3_nt: TGTGCCAGCAGTTCCGGGAGGCAGAGCACAGATACGCAGTATTTT

v_call: TRBV10-3
d_call: -
j_call: TRBJ2-3
clone_size: many
cdr3_length: 10
cdr3_aa: CATVGSTQYF
cdr3_nt: TGTGCCACCGTGGGGAGCACGCAGTATTTT

v_call: TRBV18
d_call: -
j_call: TRBJ1-1
clone_size: many
cdr3_length: 15
cdr3_aa: CASSRSITENTEAFF
cdr3_nt: TGTGCCAGCTCACGTAGCATCACAGAGAACACTGAAGCTTTCTTT

v_call: TRBV6-1
d_call: TRBD1
j_call: TRBJ1-2
clone_size: -
cdr3_length: 16
cdr3_aa: CASSDRDRGPIYGYTF
cdr3_nt: TGTGCCAGCAGTGACCGGGACAGGGGGCCTATCTATGGCTACACCTTC

v_call: TRBV5-1
d_call: -
j_call: TRBJ2-5
clone_size: -
cdr3_length: 15
cdr3_aa: CASSLMATNQETQYF
cdr3_nt: TGCGCCAGCAGCTTGATGGCAACCAACCAAGAGACCCAGTACTTC

v_call: TRBV2
d_call: -
j_call: TRBJ2-1
clone_size: few
cdr3_length: 13
cdr3_aa: CARRLEGFDEQFF
cdr3_nt: TGTGCCAGGCGACTAGAAGGTTTCGATGAGCAGTTCTTC

v_call: TRBV3-1
d_call: TRBD2
j_call: TRBJ2-4
clone_size: -
cdr3_length: 16
cdr3_aa: CASSLTSGGTKNIQYF
cdr3_nt: TGTGCCAGCAGCCTTACTAGCGGGGGGACGAAAAACATTCAGTACTTC

v_call: TRBV19
d_call: TRBD2
j_call: TRBJ2-2
clone_size: many
cdr3_length: 15
cdr3_aa: CASSSQAGGTGELFF
cdr3_nt: TGTGCCAGTAGCAGCCAAGCGGGAGGGACCGGGGAGCTGTTTTTT

v_call: TRBV29-1
d_call: TRBD2
j_call: TRBJ2-3
clone_size: -
cdr3_length: 15
cdr3_aa: CSVVLRESITDTQYF
cdr3_nt: TGCAGCGTTGTACTGCGGGAGAGTATCACAGATACGCAGTATTTT

v_call: TRBV20-1
d_call: TRBD1
j_call: TRBJ2-7
clone_size: few
cdr3_length: 16
cdr3_aa: CSARGQIRDRAVEQYF
cdr3_nt: TGCAGTGCTAGAGGGCAAATCCGGGACAGGGCAGTCGAGCAGTACTTC

v_call: TRBV7-2
d_call: -
j_call: TRBJ2-5
clone_size: few
cdr3_length: 14
cdr3_aa: CASSNRQSQETQYF
cdr3_nt: TGTGCCAGCAGCAACCGACAGAGCCAAGAGACCCAGTACTTC

v_call: TRBV5-1
d_call: -
j_call: TRBJ2-7
clone_size: -
cdr3_length: 17
cdr3_aa: CASSLGSLLGVAYEQYF
cdr3_nt: TGCGCCAGCAGCTTGGGGTCCTTACTGGGGGTGGCCTACGAGCAGTACTTC

v_call: TRBV20-1
d_call: TRBD2
j_call: TRBJ2-1
clone_size: many
cdr3_length: 14
cdr3_aa: CSAAGLAGYNEQFF
cdr3_nt: TGCAGTGCTGCCGGACTAGCGGGCTACAATGAGCAGTTCTTC

v_call: TRBV6-5
d_call: -
j_call: TRBJ2-7
clone_size: few
cdr3_length: 17
cdr3_aa: CASSYPMDTTSGYEQYF
cdr3_nt: TGTGCCAGCAGTTACCCAATGGACACGACCTCGGGCTACGAGCAGTACTTC

v_call: TRBV7-2
d_call: -
j_call: TRBJ2-1
clone_size: -
cdr3_length: 14
cdr3_aa: CASSLVGSLNEQFF
cdr3_nt: TGTGCCAGCAGCTTAGTCGGGTCCCTCAATGAGCAGTTCTTC

v_call: TRBV7-9
d_call: -
j_call: TRBJ2-1
clone_size: few
cdr3_length: 14
cdr3_aa: CASSFSKIYNEQFF
cdr3_nt: TGTGCCAGCAGCTTTTCAAAGATCTACAATGAGCAGTTCTTC

v_call: TRBV6-1
d_call: -
j_call: TRBJ1-5
clone_size: -
cdr3_length: 13
cdr3_aa: CASTAGGNQPQHF
cdr3_nt: TGTGCCAGCACTGCTGGGGGCAATCAGCCCCAGCATTTT

v_call: TRBV6-5
d_call: -
j_call: TRBJ1-2
clone_size: few
cdr3_length: 15
cdr3_aa: CASSYSGGGAYGYTF
cdr3_nt: TGTGCCAGCAGTTACTCAGGGGGGGGGGCCTATGGCTACACCTTC

v_call: TRBV5-8
d_call: TRBD2
j_call: TRBJ2-3
clone_size: -
cdr3_length: 16
cdr3_aa: CASSLMGLAGGDTQYF
cdr3_nt: TGTGCCAGCAGCTTGATGGGACTAGCGGGGGGAGATACGCAGTATTTT

v_call: TRBV4-3
d_call: -
j_call: TRBJ2-7
clone_size: few
cdr3_length: 14
cdr3_aa: CASSQEWSSNEQYF
cdr3_nt: TGCGCCAGCAGCCAAGAATGGAGCAGTAACGAGCAGTACTTC

v_call: TRBV2
d_call: -
j_call: TRBJ2-3
clone_size: many
cdr3_length: 15
cdr3_aa: CASSEGGAVPDTQYF
cdr3_nt: TGTGCCAGCAGTGAGGGGGGCGCGGTCCCAGATACGCAGTATTTT

v_call: TRBV4-1
d_call: TRBD1
j_call: TRBJ2-7
clone_size: few
cdr3_length: 15
cdr3_aa: CASSQDPFDRVEQYF
cdr3_nt: TGCGCCAGCAGCCAAGACCCTTTCGACAGGGTCGAGCAGTACTTC

v_call: TRBV14
d_call: -
j_call: TRBJ1-5
clone_size: -
cdr3_length: 18
cdr3_aa: CASSPNMEGHRGNQPQHF
cdr3_nt: TGTGCCAGCAGCCCTAACATGGAGGGCCACCGGGGCAATCAGCCCCAGCATTTT

v_call: TRBV5-1
d_call: TRBD1
j_call: TRBJ1-5
clone_size: few
cdr3_length: 14
cdr3_aa: CASSSGQGHQPQHF
cdr3_nt: TGCGCCAGCAGCTCGGGACAGGGCCATCAGCCCCAGCATTTT

v_call: TRBV7-2
d_call: -
j_call: TRBJ1-2
clone_size: many
cdr3_length: 13
cdr3_aa: CASSLATQDGYTF
cdr3_nt: TGTGCCAGCAGCTTAGCGACCCAGGACGGCTACACCTTC

v_call: TRBV11-2
d_call: -
j_call: TRBJ2-3
clone_size: few
cdr3_length: 14
cdr3_aa: CASSLIPLTDTQYF
cdr3_nt: TGTGCCAGCAGCTTAATCCCCTTAACGGATACGCAGTATTTT

v_call: TRBV2
d_call: -
j_call: TRBJ1-2
clone_size: -
cdr3_length: 16
cdr3_aa: CASSYVEDSANYGYTF
cdr3_nt: TGTGCCAGCAGCTACGTGGAGGACAGCGCTAACTATGGCTACACCTTC

v_call: TRBV7-2
d_call: -
j_call: TRBJ2-7
clone_size: -
cdr3_length: 14
cdr3_aa: CASSLEMGSYEQYF
cdr3_nt: TGTGCCAGCAGCTTAGAGATGGGTAGCTACGAGCAGTACTTC

v_call: TRBV6-6
d_call: -
j_call: TRBJ2-7
clone_size: many
cdr3_length: 12
cdr3_aa: CASSQGLGEQYF
cdr3_nt: TGTGCCAGCAGTCAGGGACTGGGAGAGCAGTACTTC